Below are 17 T cell receptor beta chains sequenced from a single sample in a study of cytomegalovirus exposure and HLA in healthy donors. Sequencing used immunoSEQ multiplex PCR; TCRdb keeps in-frame clones, though not all of them. The table shows more than 80,000 clones, with around 89% occurring only once. The sequenced sample consisted of PBMCs. The receptor source for this set is a woman between 18 and 29 years old in good health and CMV-seropositive.

The rearrangement uses TRBV5-4 and TRBJ2-7, with 8 bases aligning to TRBD1. In germline, CDR1 is SGHNT, CDR2 YYREEE (reference sequence). The CDR3 sequence is 14 residues long. J gave up 3 bases and V 4 bases, and 6 bases lay outside the gene matches. The CDR3 reads CASSPTGAFYEQYF. The CDR3 DNA is TGTGCCAGCAGCCCGACAGGGGCCTTCTACGAGCAGTACTTC.

V is TRBV4-2 and J is TRBJ1-1; TRBD1 is a possible D gene (6 bases). V lost 3 bases and J lost 4, with 15 bases in between. The CDR3 runs to 15 residues. Germline-derived CDR1 and CDR2 are LGHNA and YNFKEQ. The CDR3: CASSQSFTGTTEAFF. The CDR3 DNA is TGTGCCAGCAGCCAGTCATTCACAGGGACCACTGAAGCTTTCTTT.

This clone was recorded only once. This sequence joins TRBV6-1 and TRBJ1-1; TRBD1 is a possible D gene (5 bases). This CDR3 contains 13 residues. Between the trimmed V and J ends, which lost 7 bases and 9 bases, there was a span of 18 bases. Germline-derived CDR1 and CDR2 are MNHNS and SASEGT. The DNA for the CDR3 is TGTGCCAGCAAGACCCCCGGCTCAGGGAAAGCTTTCTTT. The encoded protein is CASKTPGSGKAFF.

The rearrangement uses TRBV4-1 and TRBJ2-7; 8 positions agree with TRBD2. This CDR3 spans 15 amino acids. CDR1 and CDR2 from the germline V gene are MGHRA and YSYEKL. J gave up 2 bases and V 3 bases, and 6 bases lay outside the gene matches. As DNA, the CDR3 is TGCGCCAGCAGCCAGGATAGCGGGGCAACCTACGAGCAGTACTTC. Encoded protein: CASSQDSGATYEQYF.

The CDR3 sequence is CASSLAAGAPDTQYF. The DNA of the CDR3 is TGTGCCAGCAGCTTAGCAGCGGGGGCACCAGATACGCAGTATTTT. The chain is built from TRBV7-2 and TRBJ2-3; 8 bases fit TRBD2. The V and J ends lost 0 bases and 4 bases, in that order; junction bases with no gene match: 3. Germline values: CDR1 SGHTA, CDR2 FQGNSA. The length of the CDR3 is 15 residues.

V is TRBV2 and J is TRBJ2-5; D is possibly TRBD1 (5 bases). V lost 6 bases and J lost 3, with 8 bases in between. Germline-derived CDR1 and CDR2 are SNHLY and FYNNEI. The CDR3 sequence is 12 residues long. The CDR3 sequence: CASRMTEETQYF. For the CDR3, the DNA is TGTGCCAGCAGAATGACAGAAGAGACCCAGTACTTC.

The V gene is TRBV7-2, the J gene TRBJ1-5; 9 bases map to TRBD1. With V trimmed by 5 bases and J by 1 base, 9 bases remained unmatched. The germline gives CDR1 SGHTA, CDR2 FQGNSA. The length of the CDR3 is 17 residues. CDR3 DNA sequence: TGTGCCAGCAGCCCGGGACCGGGACAGGGAAGCAATCAGCCCCAGCATTTT. It translates to CASSPGPGQGSNQPQHF.

The rearrangement joins TRBV5-6 to TRBJ2-5; TRBD1 is a possible D gene (5 bases). The CDR3 is made up of 14 amino acids. V was clipped by 3 bases and J by 0 bases, with 9 bases between them. Germline assignment: CDR1 SGHDT and CDR2 YYEEEE. The CDR3 nucleotides read TGTGCCAGCAGCTGGAAGGGGTACCAAGAGACCCAGTACTTC. Its protein product is CASSWKGYQETQYF.

V is TRBV19 and J is TRBJ2-3; D perhaps matches TRBD1 (6 bases). Looked up from germline, CDR1 is LNHDA and CDR2 is SQIVND (reference sequence). The length of the CDR3 is 10 residues. The CDR3 loop reads CGGRADTQYF. CDR3 in DNA: TGTGGGGGGCGTGCAGATACGCAGTATTTT. The entire variable domain, with the rest obtained from reference TRBV19 and TRBJ2-3, is as follows: DGGITQSPKYLFRKEGQNVTLSCEQNLNHDAMYWYRQDPGQGLRLIYYSQIVNDFQKGDIAEGYSVSREKKESFPLTVTSAQKNPTAFYLCGGRADTQYFGPGTRLTVL.

This rearrangement joins TRBV4-1 to TRBJ2-1; D ambiguous. CDR3 length: 13 residues. CDR1 and CDR2 (germline): MGHRA, YSYEKL. Between the trimmed V and J ends, which lost 1 base and 5 bases, there was a span of 6 bases. The CDR3 bases are TGCGCCAGCAGCCAAGGTCCCAACAATGAGCAGTTCTTC. Residues: CASSQGPNNEQFF.

CDR3 amino acids: CASSVGPRQETQYF. CDR3 coding DNA: TGTGCCAGCAGCGTAGGGCCGCGGCAAGAGACCCAGTACTTC. V usage is TRBV9 and J usage is TRBJ2-5, with unresolved D. This CDR3 is 14 amino acids long. CDR1 is SGDLS, CDR2 YYNGEE, per germline. Trimming cost V 0 bases and J 2 bases, with 8 bases left between them.

V is TRBV5-4 and J is TRBJ2-7; 13 bases fit TRBD2. Germline V gene data show CDR1 as SGHNT and CDR2 as YYREEE (reference sequence). J lost 3 bases, V lost 5 bases, and 8 bases had no gene match. This CDR3 is built from 16 residues. This CDR3 is CASSTSGGVGHYEQYF. CDR3 DNA sequence: TGTGCCAGCAGTACTAGCGGGGGGGTAGGGCACTACGAGCAGTACTTC.

V is TRBV29-1 and J is TRBJ2-1; 10 bases agree with TRBD2. Per the germline V gene, CDR1 is SQVTM and CDR2 is ANQGSEA. V shed 7 bases and J 8 bases; nucleotides not matched to a gene: 8. This CDR3 is 13 amino acids long. This CDR3 is CSASSGGSYEQFF. In DNA form, the CDR3 reads TGCAGCGCCTCTAGCGGGGGAAGTTATGAGCAGTTCTTC.

This clone was observed once. This chain connects TRBV19 to TRBJ2-1; 11 bases fit TRBD2. Germline V gene lookup returns CDR1 LNHDA and CDR2 SQIVND (reference sequence). V was clipped by 3 bases and J by 0 bases; unmatched bases: 10. There are 19 residues in the CDR3. In nucleotides, the CDR3 is TGTGCCAGTAGTATTTTTGGCCTAGCGGGGGGACCCTCCTACAATGAGCAGTTCTTC. It is translated as CASSIFGLAGGPSYNEQFF.

The V call is TRBV18, the J call TRBJ2-3, with D perhaps TRBD1 (5 bases). V lost 7 bases to trimming and J lost 5 bases, with 16 bases between them. This CDR3 is 14 amino acids long. The germline CDR1 and CDR2 sequences are KGHSH and LQKENI. The CDR3 sequence is CASCLLGAKDTQYF. Here the CDR3 DNA reads TGTGCCAGCTGCTTACTTGGGGCGAAAGATACGCAGTATTTT.

The CDR3 sequence: CASSWTENYGYTF. Here the CDR3 DNA reads TGTGCCAGCAGTTGGACAGAGAACTATGGCTACACCTTC. The chain recombines TRBV6-1 with TRBJ1-2, with D maybe TRBD1 (6 bases). The length of the CDR3 is 13 residues. Germline loops: CDR1 MNHNS, CDR2 SASEGT. V was pared by 5 bases and J by 2 bases, with 9 bases between.

V usage is TRBV6-1 and J usage is TRBJ1-1; D perhaps matches TRBD1 (6 bases). This CDR3 comprises 13 residues. V gave up 7 bases and J gave up 1 base, with 10 bases separating them. Germline loops: CDR1 MNHNS, CDR2 SASEGT. The CDR3 coding sequence is TGTGCCAGCACTAGGACAGAGAACACTGAAGCTTTCTTT. Translated, it gives CASTRTENTEAFF.